Following are 12 T cell receptor beta chains from one sample sequenced in a study of cytomegalovirus exposure and HLA in healthy donors. TCRdb's copy holds only in-frame clones and misses some; the assay was immunoSEQ multiplex PCR. The sample has about 74,000 clones; 94% are singletons. The sample was PBMCs. Source of these receptors: a woman younger than 30 in good health and CMV-seropositive.

The chain links TRBV29-1 to TRBJ2-7, with D perhaps TRBD1 (6 bases). CDR3 length equals 13 residues. Germline CDR1 SQVTM, CDR2 ANQGSEA. V lost 5 bases, J lost 2 bases, and 13 bases lay in between. The CDR3 reads CSVSSGDAYEQYF. In nucleotides, the CDR3 is TGCAGCGTTAGTTCAGGGGATGCCTACGAGCAGTACTTC.

V is TRBV7-2 and J is TRBJ2-7; D possibly corresponds to TRBD1 (5 bases). CDR1 SGHTA and CDR2 FQGNSA come from the germline V gene. The germline V and J ends were trimmed by 0 bases and 2 bases, with 14 bases remaining between them. The CDR3 has 16 residues. The DNA for the CDR3 is TGTGCCAGCAGCTTAGCGGGCTCCTGGGGCACCTACGAGCAGTACTTC. Its protein product is CASSLAGSWGTYEQYF.

CDR3 bases: TGCAGCGCGGACAGCTCTGCTATGAACACTGAAGCTTTCTTT. Translated: CSADSSAMNTEAFF. This chain joins TRBV29-1 and TRBJ1-1; perhaps TRBD1 as D (6 bases). Germline V gives CDR1 SQVTM, CDR2 ANQGSEA. The CDR3 consists of 14 residues. V gave up 7 bases and J gave up 0 bases, with 15 bases separating them.

The V and J genes are TRBV29-1 and TRBJ2-1, with D possibly being TRBD2 (6 bases). The length of the CDR3 is 11 residues. V dropped 6 bases and J dropped 7 bases, with 10 bases sitting between them. Germline lookup yields CDR1 SQVTM and CDR2 ANQGSEA. This CDR3 is CSVRLVNEQFF. Here the CDR3 DNA reads TGCAGCGTCCGACTAGTAAATGAGCAGTTCTTC.

The V gene is TRBV5-6, the J gene TRBJ2-1; 9 nucleotides agree with TRBD2. The J segment lost 2 bases and the V segment lost 2 bases, leaving 2 bases of the junction unmatched. The length of the CDR3 is 15 residues. The germline gives CDR1 SGHDT, CDR2 YYEEEE. For the CDR3, the DNA is TGTGCCAGCAGCTTCGGCGGGAGGGCCTACAATGAGCAGTTCTTC. It encodes CASSFGGRAYNEQFF. The complete variable domain, with remaining parts taken from reference TRBV5-6 and TRBJ2-1, reads DAGVTQSPTHLIKTRGQQVTLRCSPKSGHDTVSWYQQALGQGPQFIFQYYEEEERQRGNFPDRFSGHQFPNYSSELNVNALLLGDSALYLCASSFGGRAYNEQFFGPGTRLTVL.

The V and J genes are TRBV6-1 and TRBJ1-1; D call uncertain. Per the germline V gene, CDR1 is MNHNS and CDR2 is SASEGT. Trimming shortened V by 7 bases and J by 3 bases, and 12 bases separated the two germline ends. The CDR3 contains 13 residues. The CDR3 nucleotides are TGTGCCAGCAAGGAAGGTCGGGACACTGAAGCTTTCTTT. It codes for CASKEGRDTEAFF.

This clone was picked up one time. The chain links TRBV4-1 to TRBJ2-1, with 13 nucleotides matching TRBD2. The germline gives CDR1 MGHRA, CDR2 YSYEKL. The CDR3 has 16 amino acids. The V segment lost 6 bases and the J segment 3 bases; nucleotides outside the gene matches: 5. The CDR3 coding sequence is TGCGCCAGCAGTCGCGGGACTAGCGGGAACTACAATGAGCAGTTCTTC. This sequence encodes CASSRGTSGNYNEQFF.

The chain has TRBV9 and TRBJ2-7; TRBD2 might be the D (5 bases). V was trimmed by 7 bases and J by 3 bases, leaving 20 bases between them. The CDR3 sequence is 15 residues long. CDR1 and CDR2 (germline): SGDLS, YYNGEE. This chain's CDR3 is CASPPMREVGYEQYF. In DNA, the CDR3 is TGTGCCAGCCCTCCAATGAGGGAAGTGGGCTACGAGCAGTACTTC.

The chain recombines TRBV29-1 with TRBJ2-6; D may be TRBD1 (6 bases). Germline CDR1 reads SQVTM; CDR2 reads ANQGSEA. Trimming took 6 bases from V and 0 from J, leaving 9 bases between them. The CDR3 is 14 residues long. CDR3 sequence: CSVQGSSGANVLTF. Here the CDR3 DNA reads TGCAGCGTACAGGGTAGCTCTGGGGCCAACGTCCTGACTTTC.

The V call is TRBV4-3, the J call TRBJ2-7, with D possibly matching TRBD2 (5 bases). The CDR3 has 15 amino acids. Trimming removed 0 bases from V and 5 bases from J, with 14 bases in between. Germline V CDR1 and CDR2: LGHNA, YSLEER. The CDR3 protein is CASSQDRLVGDEQYF. DNA of the CDR3: TGCGCCAGCAGCCAAGATCGTTTGGTCGGGGACGAGCAGTACTTC.

This clone was recorded only once. The chain carries TRBV29-1 and TRBJ2-2; D might be TRBD2 (5 bases). Germline CDR1 and CDR2: SQVTM and ANQGSEA. The CDR3 has 14 residues. V was trimmed by 6 bases and J by 7 bases, leaving 18 bases between them. CDR3 sequence reads: CSVGVSVSSGELFF. As DNA, the CDR3 is TGCAGCGTCGGGGTTTCGGTTTCTAGCGGGGAGCTGTTTTTT.

The rearrangement uses TRBV2 and TRBJ2-7, with 10 bases aligning to TRBD1. With V trimmed by 7 bases and J by 2 bases, 5 bases remained unmatched. The CDR3 runs 14 residues. The germline CDR1 and CDR2 sequences are SNHLY and FYNNEI. Written as DNA, the CDR3 is TGTGCCAGCAATGGGGACAGGGGCCCCTACGAGCAGTACTTC. Protein: CASNGDRGPYEQYF.